The 27 T cell receptor beta chains presented below share a single source sample, sequenced in a study of blood T cells in healthy people across ages. Using a J-beta primer mix together with a sample-barcoded 5' primer, a second PCR was run for roughly 7 to 11 cycles. TCRdb passed the 5' RACE reads through MiXCR, listing each CDR3 protein once. This table has around 780,000 distinct CDR3 sequences, around 24% appearing once. These sequences were also reported in another study, on T cells of mothers and their children.

Sequences were obtained from blood. The receptors here all came from a boy between 5 and 17 years old in good health.

The J gene is TRBJ1-2, the V gene TRBV30; D perhaps matches TRBD1 (6 bases). The V end lost 4 bases, the J end lost 4 bases, and 19 bases lay between the germline ends. The CDR3 runs to 15 residues. CDR1 is GTSNPN and CDR2 is SVGIG in the germline V gene (reference sequence). Here the CDR3 reads CAWTVGGGGSYGYTF. CDR3 DNA sequence: TGTGCCTGGACGGTCGGCGGGGGCGGGAGCTATGGCTACACCTTC.

This chain joins TRBV6-5 and TRBJ1-2; no reliable D call. The CDR3 runs to 13 residues. Germline CDR1 reads MNHEY; CDR2 reads SVGAGI. Trimming removed 0 bases from V and 3 bases from J, with 5 bases in between. The CDR3 protein is CASSYSLHYGYTF. CDR3 DNA sequence: TGTGCCAGCAGTTACTCACTTCACTATGGCTACACCTTC.

For the CDR3, the DNA is TGTGCCAGCTCATACCGGGAATACAATGAGCAGTTCTTC. It yields the protein CASSYREYNEQFF. The gene calls are TRBV18 and TRBJ2-1, with a weak D call TRBD2 (5 bases). Germline-derived CDR1 and CDR2 are KGHSH and LQKENI. This CDR3 spans 13 amino acids. Trimming stripped 5 bases from V and 4 bases from J, with 9 bases between.

This clonotype was seen only a few times. This sequence joins TRBV4-1 and TRBJ2-4; 8 nucleotides align to TRBD2. Germline V gives CDR1 MGHRA, CDR2 YSYEKL. V was pared by 3 bases and J by 0 bases, with 13 bases of the junction left unmatched. This CDR3 contains 19 residues. CDR3 residues: CASSQPTGSGDLAKNIQYF. The CDR3 nucleotides read TGCGCCAGCAGCCAGCCCACGGGTAGCGGGGATCTAGCCAAAAACATTCAGTACTTC.

The chain carries TRBV7-6 and TRBJ1-3; no reliable D call. Germline V CDR1 and CDR2: SGHVS, FNYEAQ. The CDR3 runs to 15 residues. Between the trimmed V and J ends, which lost 5 bases and 0 bases, there was a span of 11 bases. CDR3 in DNA: TGTGCCAGCAGCCGCGTCGGGCCCTCTGGAAACACCATATATTTT. Protein sequence: CASSRVGPSGNTIYF. The whole variable domain, filled in from reference TRBV7-6 and TRBJ1-3, reads GAGVSQSPRYKVTKRGQDVALRCDPISGHVSLYWYRQALGQGPEFLTYFNYEAQQDKSGLPNDRFSAERPEGSISTLTIQRTEQRDSAMYRCASSRVGPSGNTIYFGEGSWLTVV.

This clonotype was picked up a small number of times. The rearrangement links TRBV13 to TRBJ1-4; D call uncertain. The CDR3 covers 14 residues. V lost 5 bases, J lost 7 bases, and 14 bases lay in between. The V gene's germline CDR1 is PRHDT and CDR2 FYEKMQ (reference sequence). CDR3 nucleotides: TGTGCCAGCAGCCCCTGGATGCCGGGTGAAAAACTGTTTTTT. Amino acid sequence: CASSPWMPGEKLFF.

This clonotype was recorded a few times. Written as DNA, the CDR3 is TGTGCCAGCCGTACGGGGGCAACGTCCTACGAGCAGTACTTC. Its translation is CASRTGATSYEQYF. This chain connects TRBV21-1 to TRBJ2-7; whether TRBD1, the table's D call, matches the DNA was not checked. TRBV21-1 corresponds to a pseudogene. This CDR3 is built from 14 residues.

This clonotype was seen a few times. The CDR3 DNA reads as TGCGCCAGCAGCCAAGAAATCCAGGGGCCGAACGAGCAGTACTTC. It yields the protein CASSQEIQGPNEQYF. This sequence joins TRBV4-1 and TRBJ2-7; D might be TRBD1 (6 bases). Per the germline V gene, CDR1 is MGHRA and CDR2 is YSYEKL. CDR3 length: 15 amino acids. Trimming stripped 0 bases from V and 5 bases from J, with 14 bases between.

The chain recombines TRBV5-1 with TRBJ2-5; 8 nucleotides match TRBD2. The end of the DNA aligns better with TRBJ2-7, so the J call may be wrong. CDR3 length: 15 residues. Per germline, CDR1 SGHRS and CDR2 YFSETQ. Here the CDR3 DNA reads TGCGCCAGCAGCCCTCCCACGGGGGGGGCCAGCGAGCAGTACTTC. Its protein is CASSPPTGGASEQYF.

The chain carries TRBV28 and TRBJ1-2; 11 nucleotides line up with TRBD1. Germline V gene data show CDR1 as MDHEN and CDR2 as SYDVKM. CDR3 size: 14 residues. Unmatched junction bases numbered 6, after V lost 6 bases and J lost 6 bases. The CDR3 bases are TGTGCCAGCAGGCCGGGACAGGGGGTAAATGGCTACACCTTC. This sequence encodes CASRPGQGVNGYTF.

This clonotype was found a few times. V gene TRBV5-1 combines with J gene TRBJ1-3, with D perhaps TRBD1 (5 bases). The CDR3 covers 17 residues. CDR1 is SGHRS and CDR2 is YFSETQ in the germline V gene. V shed 3 bases and J shed 4 bases, with 20 bases lying between them. The CDR3 region has the DNA TGCGCCAGCAGCTATTCCCTCCCCTCTCAGGGAGGAAACACCATATATTTT. This sequence encodes CASSYSLPSQGGNTIYF.

As regards this clonotype: Compared with germline, one end of the junction differs, possibly owing to a read error. This chain joins TRBV14 and TRBJ2-1; D gene unclear. The CDR3 length is 16 residues. From germline, CDR1 is SGHDN and CDR2 FVKESK. The CDR3 region is CASSQVESSFNNGQFF. The CDR3 DNA sequence: TGTGCCAGCAGCCAAGTCGAGTCCTCTTTCAACAATGGGCAGTTCTTC.

This clonotype has just a few counts. The chain carries TRBV18 and TRBJ1-2, with TRBD1 identical over 8 bases. This CDR3 is built from 15 residues. CDR1 KGHSH and CDR2 LQKENI come from the germline V gene. V gave up 5 bases and J gave up 2 bases; unmatched junction bases: 7. For the CDR3, the DNA is TGTGCCAGCTCAACCCCCGGACAGGGAAACTATGGCTACACCTTC. This translates into CASSTPGQGNYGYTF. The full variable domain, with the rest looked up from reference TRBV18 and TRBJ1-2, is NAGVMQNPRHLVRRRGQEARLRCSPMKGHSHVYWYRQLPEEGLKFMVYLQKENIIDESGMPKERFSAEFPKEGPSILRIQQVVRGDSAAYFCASSTPGQGNYGYTFGSGTRLTVV.

The J gene is TRBJ1-2, the V gene TRBV3-1, with no clear D. The CDR3 sequence is 14 residues long. V was trimmed by 4 bases and J by 6 bases, leaving 15 bases between them. The germline gives CDR1 LGHDT, CDR2 YNNKEL (reference sequence). This CDR3 reads CASSLRAYADGYTF. The CDR3 nucleotides are TGTGCCAGCAGCCTGCGGGCGTACGCCGATGGCTACACCTTC.

This clonotype is judged large. This chain joins TRBV27 and TRBJ1-6, with 8 nucleotides matching TRBD1. The ends lost 5 bases at V and 14 bases at J; junction bases unmatched: 11. The germline gives CDR1 MNHEY, CDR2 SMNVEV (reference sequence). CDR3 size: 14 residues. Here the CDR3 reads CASSPWTGSMALHF. The CDR3 DNA reads TGTGCCAGCAGTCCTTGGACAGGGAGTATGGCCCTCCACTTT.

The chain has TRBV4-1 and TRBJ2-1; weak D call: TRBD1 (6 bases). Germline-derived CDR1 and CDR2 are MGHRA and YSYEKL. V lost 0 bases to trimming and J lost 4 bases, with 16 bases between them. The CDR3 covers 17 residues. In DNA, the CDR3 is TGCGCCAGCAGCCAAGAAGGACAGCTTAGGGTTTACAATGAGCAGTTCTTC. This translates into CASSQEGQLRVYNEQFF.

This clonotype has more than one count but fewer than ten. The CDR3 spells CASNTPWVMNTEAFF. The CDR3 DNA follows: TGTGCCAGCAATACCCCCTGGGTAATGAACACTGAAGCTTTCTTT. The rearrangement joins TRBV6-1 to TRBJ1-1; D is undetermined. CDR1 and CDR2 (germline): MNHNS, SASEGT. CDR3 length: 15 residues. Trimming cost V 7 bases and J 0 bases, with 15 bases left between them.

The rearrangement links TRBV20-1 to TRBJ2-5, with 12 bases that match TRBD1. Germline V gene lookup returns CDR1 DFQATT and CDR2 SNEGSKA (reference sequence). The CDR3 is 14 residues long. The V and J ends lost 5 bases and 5 bases, in that order; junction bases with no gene match: 6. The CDR3 is CSALGQGAGETQYF. CDR3 in DNA: TGCAGTGCTTTGGGACAGGGGGCCGGCGAGACCCAGTACTTC.

The table lists this clonotype with a few counts. This chain connects TRBV12-3 or TRBV12-4 to TRBJ2-5; D possibly matches TRBD1 or TRBD2 (6 bases each). V lost 3 bases and J 7 bases, leaving 21 bases between the germline ends. The CDR3 length is 16 residues. The DNA for the CDR3 is TGTGCCAGCAGTTTTCGCTGGAGGGGGGATGGAGTGACCCAGTACTTC. Residues: CASSFRWRGDGVTQYF.

The CDR3 DNA follows: TGTGCCAGCAGCTTTGGGACTAGGTTATCGTACCAAGAGACCCAGTACTTC. It encodes CASSFGTRLSYQETQYF. This chain connects TRBV7-9 to TRBJ2-5, with 8 bases that match TRBD2. J lost 0 bases, V lost 3 bases, and 9 bases had no gene match. Germline-derived CDR1 and CDR2 are SEHNR and FQNEAQ (reference sequence). The CDR3 has 17 amino acids.

This chain connects TRBV10-3 to TRBJ2-6; 7 bases are a match to TRBD2. Trimming took 4 bases from V and 0 from J; bases not matched to a gene: 9. The CDR3 is 18 amino acids. Germline CDR1 is ENHRY and CDR2 is SYGVKD. CDR3 region: CAISVGRVTSSGANVLTF. The CDR3 DNA reads as TGTGCCATCAGTGTGGGGAGGGTCACTAGCTCTGGGGCCAACGTCCTGACTTTC.

This clonotype came up a few times. V and J are TRBV5-1 and TRBJ2-5; D possibly corresponds to TRBD2 (5 bases). The tail of the sequence fits TRBJ2-1 better, so the J call may be wrong. The CDR3 consists of 14 residues. Germline V gene data show CDR1 as SGHRS and CDR2 as YFSETQ. CDR3 nucleotides: TGCGCCAGCAGCTTCAGGCAGACTACGGATGAGCAGTTCTTC. The encoded protein is CASSFRQTTDEQFF.

A few counts support this clonotype. The chain recombines TRBV5-1 with TRBJ2-6; D remains ambiguous. Trimming took 9 bases from V and 0 from J, leaving 13 bases between them. The CDR3 spans 15 residues. Germline values: CDR1 SGHRS, CDR2 YFSETQ. In nucleotides, the CDR3 is TGCGCCACTTCCCTTGGATACTCTGGGGCCAACGTCCTGACTTTC. Protein product: CATSLGYSGANVLTF.

This clonotype turned up a few times. The gene calls are TRBV5-1 and TRBJ2-3, with TRBD1 matching 10 bases. Germline assignment: CDR1 SGHRS and CDR2 YFSETQ. The CDR3 sequence is 13 residues long. Trimming at V came to 9 bases and at J to 5 bases, leaving 6 bases not matched to a gene. The CDR3 is CATRTGGGDTQYF. CDR3 in DNA: TGCGCCACCCGGACAGGGGGAGGAGATACGCAGTATTTT. Together with reference TRBV5-1 and TRBJ2-3, the CDR3 gives the full variable domain: KAGVTQTPRYLIKTRGQQVTLSCSPISGHRSVSWYQQTPGQGLQFLFEYFSETQRNKGNFPGRFSGRQFSNSRSEMNVSTLELGDSALYLCATRTGGGDTQYFGPGTRLTVL.

The chain has TRBV7-9 and TRBJ2-5; D is ambiguous. Germline values: CDR1 SEHNR, CDR2 FQNEAQ (reference sequence). Trimming cost V 5 bases and J 5 bases, with 21 bases left between them. This CDR3 has 16 amino acids. The CDR3 DNA is TGTGCCAGCAGCCCCCCCGTCCCTAGTAGGCGGGAGACCCAGTACTTC. The encoded protein is CASSPPVPSRRETQYF.

This clonotype was observed a handful of times. The chain links TRBV2 to TRBJ2-1; possibly TRBD2 for D (6 bases). The germline V gene encodes CDR1 SNHLY and CDR2 FYNNEI. V was shortened by 4 bases and J by 3 bases, with 13 bases between the two germline ends. There are 15 residues in the CDR3. The CDR3 here is CASSVLDGGYNEQFF. CDR3 nucleotide sequence: TGTGCCAGCAGTGTCCTGGACGGGGGCTACAATGAGCAGTTCTTC.

In its sample, this clonotype was seen a few times. CDR3 sequence reads: CASSQVSSQETQYF. The CDR3 DNA is TGCGCCAGCAGCCAAGTGTCATCCCAAGAGACCCAGTACTTC. The chain links TRBV4-1 to TRBJ2-5; D not certain. Germline V gene sequence: CDR1 MGHRA, CDR2 YSYEKL. The CDR3 spans 14 residues. V lost 1 base and J lost 1, with 7 bases in between.